This T cell receptor beta chain was captured by sequencing in a study of regulatory T cells in long-lasting Graves disease. Study results and limitations: The work looked only at peripheral blood and did not look at thyroid tissue.

Library construction for TCR beta used iRepertoire HTBI primers and Arm-PCR of CDR3 regions. One entry per CDR3 protein, called by TCRdb with MiXCR from the multiplex PCR reads. This repertoire shows 400,000 to 500,000 distinct CDR3 sequences, 12% to 15% found once; its top ten account for approximately 15%. This clonotype was detected ten times or more. Its antigen is undetermined. Time point indicated: newly diagnosed GD, antithyroid drugs for less than 3 months. From PBMCs, RNA was extracted and then used to make the TCR library. With 3 bases clipped from V and 3 bases from J, the junction kept 8 bases outside the gene matches. This CDR3 has 15 amino acids. Germline V lookup: CDR1 DFQATT, CDR2 SNEGSKA (reference sequence). Another study also made use of these data, one on T cells in Graves' hyperthyroidism and ophthalmopathy. Per that paper: First-round RT-PCR with HTBI primers amplified the TCR CDR3 region.

The V call is TRBV20-1, the J call TRBJ2-7; TRBD2 aligns across 10 bases. This clonotype originated in a woman aged 45-60 years with Graves disease. Sample: peripheral blood mononuclear cells (PBMCs), taken at new diagnosis, from a patient treated with antithyroid drugs. The CDR3 DNA sequence: TGCAGTGCTAGCCCCCTAGCGGGAGTTGGCTACGAGCAGTACTTC. This gives the protein CSASPLAGVGYEQYF.